This TCR beta chain emerged from a study of CD4 and CD8 cells across lung adenocarcinoma regions. Details on this clonotype: A much larger clone sits a single nucleotide away, making a read error possible.

One entry per CDR3 protein, called by TCRdb with MiXCR from the PCR reads. The sample comprises 6,500 to 10,000 distinct CDR3 sequences, 45% to 60% of which are singletons, and approximately 19% rests with the top ten. Germline CDR1 and CDR2: MNHEY and SVGEGT. Trimming pared 6 bases from V and 13 bases from J, leaving 19 bases between. The CDR3 sequence is 13 residues long. The sequencing sample was made of CD8+ T cells from the center of a lung tumor. This sequence joins TRBV6-2 or TRBV6-3 and TRBJ2-1; the D gene is possibly TRBD1 (6 bases). This TCR came from a female donor with lung adenocarcinoma. The CD4 and CD8 labels of this study may be unreliable. The CDR3 region is CASRTTGQETQFF. CDR3 nucleotide sequence: TGTGCCAGCAGGACGACAGGCCAAGAGACCCAGTTCTTC.